The source of this T cell receptor beta chain is a study of blood T cell repertoires in COVID-19. As originally analysed: Amplifying reference gene primers gave estimates of nucleated cell counts. Some clones are missing from TCRdb's copy, which holds only in-frame ones; the method was immunoSEQ multiplex PCR. V and J calls and clone size are those listed in that table; D and trimming were worked out from the DNA. The sample includes 90,000 to 100,000 clones, 65% to 85% of them seen just once. CDR1 and CDR2 (germline): DFQATT, SNEGSKA (reference sequence). This CDR3 is built from 12 residues. The ends were cut back, 3 bases at V and 6 bases at J, with 11 bases in the middle.

Source material: peripheral blood. The source is an older woman with acute or convalescent COVID-19. The chain couples TRBV20-1 to TRBJ1-1; no clear D. The DNA of the CDR3 is TGCAGTGCTAGTGGGTTAGTGCCTGAAGCTTTCTTT. Residues: CSASGLVPEAFF.